Below, 2 T cell receptor beta chains from the same sample are listed, as sequenced in a study of blood T cell repertoires in COVID-19 (dated by TCRdb to the early 2020s). The library was prepared using the immunoSEQ multiplex PCR assay. This is the immuneACCESS table as TCRdb keeps it, with only in-frame sequences that have V and J called. A part of the clones is gone; compared with another copy, unresolved V genes explain less than half, and the rest is unexplained. The sample contains approximately 160,000 clones, about four fifths of them found a single time. Roughly 13% of the sample lies in the top ten. Sequenced: peripheral blood. These receptors all stem from a man between 70 and 80 years old who had recovered from COVID-19.

The genes are TRBV5-1 and TRBJ2-7, with 10 bases fitting TRBD2. Germline-derived CDR1 and CDR2 are SGHRS and YFSETQ. The CDR3 runs 14 residues. V gave up 7 bases and J gave up 6 bases; unmatched junction bases: 10. The CDR3 spells CASRDGLAVGEQYF. The CDR3 DNA reads TGCGCCAGCCGAGACGGACTAGCGGTCGGCGAGCAGTACTTC.

The chain is built from TRBV4-1 and TRBJ2-7; D uncertain. With 1 base removed from V and 4 bases from J, the gap between germline ends came to 14 bases. This CDR3 has 15 amino acids. Germline CDR1 MGHRA, CDR2 YSYEKL. The CDR3 sequence is CASSQGPGANYEQYF. The CDR3 region has the DNA TGCGCCAGCAGCCAAGGCCCTGGAGCAAATTACGAGCAGTACTTC.